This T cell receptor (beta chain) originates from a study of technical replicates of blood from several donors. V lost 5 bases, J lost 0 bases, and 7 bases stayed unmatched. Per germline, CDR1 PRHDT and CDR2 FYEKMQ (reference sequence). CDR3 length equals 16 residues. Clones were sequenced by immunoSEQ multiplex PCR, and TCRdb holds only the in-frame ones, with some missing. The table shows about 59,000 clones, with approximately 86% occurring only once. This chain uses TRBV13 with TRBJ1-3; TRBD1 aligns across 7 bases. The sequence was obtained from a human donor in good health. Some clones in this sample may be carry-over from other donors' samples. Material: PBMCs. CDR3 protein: CASSVDRAPSGNTIYF. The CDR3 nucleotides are TGTGCCAGCAGCGTAGACAGGGCCCCCTCTGGAAACACCATATATTTT.